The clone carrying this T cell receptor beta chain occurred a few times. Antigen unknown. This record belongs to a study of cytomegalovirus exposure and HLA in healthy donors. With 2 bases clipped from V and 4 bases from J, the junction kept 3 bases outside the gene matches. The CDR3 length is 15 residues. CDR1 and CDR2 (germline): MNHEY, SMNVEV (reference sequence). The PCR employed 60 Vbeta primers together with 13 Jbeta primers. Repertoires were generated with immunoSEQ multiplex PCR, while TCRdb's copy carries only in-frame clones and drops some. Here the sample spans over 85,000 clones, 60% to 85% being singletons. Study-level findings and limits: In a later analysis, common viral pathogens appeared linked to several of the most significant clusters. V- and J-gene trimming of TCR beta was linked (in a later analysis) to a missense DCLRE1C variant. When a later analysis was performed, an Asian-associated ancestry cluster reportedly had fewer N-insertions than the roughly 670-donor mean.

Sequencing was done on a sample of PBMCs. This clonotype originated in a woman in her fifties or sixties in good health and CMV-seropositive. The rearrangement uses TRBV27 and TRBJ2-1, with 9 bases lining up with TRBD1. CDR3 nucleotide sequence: TGTGCCAGCAGTTTAGTACAGGGGGCATACAATGAGCAGTTCTTC. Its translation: CASSLVQGAYNEQFF.